The 32 T cell receptor beta chains below come from one sample, sequenced in a study of blood T cells in healthy people across ages (dated by TCRdb to about 2015). Library prep was done by 5' RACE. Sequencing used an Illumina HiSeq 2500. The second PCR ran for about 6 to 12 cycles and used a J-beta primer mix along with a sample-barcoded 5' primer. Using fastp trimming at Q25 and MiXCR clonotype assembly, TCRdb reanalyzed the public sequencing data and kept in-frame beta chains. Rows with one shared CDR3 protein collapse into an entry with the most common genes and DNA. For this sample the table gives around 1,100,000 distinct CDR3 sequences, of which 35% to 40% were detected only once. Together, the top ten hold around 13% of the sample. The source material was blood. The origin of the receptors is a young man in good health.

This clonotype has only a few counts. CDR3 amino acids: CASSLRSEANYGYTF. The CDR3, as DNA: TGCGCCAGCAGCTTGAGGTCAGAGGCTAACTATGGCTACACCTTC. The J gene is TRBJ1-2, the V gene TRBV5-1; D not resolved. Trimming took 1 base from V and 0 from J, leaving 10 bases between them. The germline V gene has CDR1 SGHRS and CDR2 YFSETQ. The CDR3 sequence is 15 residues long.

The gene calls are TRBV7-8 and TRBJ1-1; unclear D gene. The CDR3 totals 14 residues. The ends were cut back, 0 bases at V and 3 bases at J, with 8 bases in the middle. Germline-derived CDR1 and CDR2 are SGHVS and FQNEAQ. This CDR3 reads CASSLARGDTEAFF. The CDR3 coding sequence is TGTGCCAGCAGCTTAGCCAGAGGCGACACTGAAGCTTTCTTT.

This clonotype was seen only a few times. V is TRBV7-9 and J is TRBJ1-1, with D tentatively TRBD1 (5 bases). CDR1 is SEHNR and CDR2 is FQNEAQ in the germline V gene (reference sequence). This CDR3 has 13 residues. Trimming cost V 3 bases and J 6 bases, with 11 bases left between them. CDR3 nucleotide sequence: TGTGCCAGCAGCTTGGCAGGGCGGGCTGAAGCTTTCTTT. Encoded protein: CASSLAGRAEAFF.

In this sample, this clonotype turned up a few times. The rearrangement links TRBV9 to TRBJ2-2; maybe TRBD1 (6 bases). The CDR3 consists of 15 residues. With 5 bases removed from V and 0 bases from J, the gap between germline ends came to 11 bases. CDR1 and CDR2 (germline): SGDLS, YYNGEE. The CDR3 nucleotides read TGTGCCAGCAGTCGGACAGCGGCGAACACCGGGGAGCTGTTTTTT. Translated, it gives CASSRTAANTGELFF. The whole variable domain, filled in from reference TRBV9 and TRBJ2-2, reads DSGVTQTPKHLITATGQRVTLRCSPRSGDLSVYWYQQSLDQGLQFLIQYYNGEERAKGNILERFSAQQFPDLHSELNLSSLELGDSALYFCASSRTAANTGELFFGEGSRLTVL.

The V call is TRBV4-2, the J call TRBJ1-1, with D hard to call. This CDR3 is built from 15 residues. Germline V lookup: CDR1 LGHNA, CDR2 YNFKEQ. Trimming pared 4 bases from V and 4 bases from J, leaving 16 bases between. The CDR3 is CASSLEGTRGTEAFF. CDR3 bases: TGTGCCAGCAGCCTGGAGGGTACGAGAGGCACTGAAGCTTTCTTT.

V and J are TRBV5-6 and TRBJ1-5; a weak D match, TRBD1 (6 bases). The CDR3 runs 16 residues. Germline CDR1 and CDR2: SGHDT and YYEEEE. Between the trimmed V and J ends, which lost 4 bases and 2 bases, there was a span of 16 bases. The CDR3 reads CASSPAGGSGNQPQHF. CDR3 coding DNA: TGTGCCAGCAGCCCTGCGGGGGGCTCGGGCAATCAGCCCCAGCATTTT.

This chain connects TRBV29-1 to TRBJ1-2; 7 nucleotides align to TRBD1. Germline V gene sequence: CDR1 SQVTM, CDR2 ANQGSEA. There are 12 residues in the CDR3. The J segment lost 3 bases and the V segment lost 5 bases, leaving 3 bases of the junction unmatched. CDR3: CSVPQGDYGYTF. CDR3 bases: TGCAGCGTTCCGCAGGGGGACTATGGCTACACCTTC.

The chain recombines TRBV7-6 with TRBJ1-2, with TRBD1 as a possible D gene (5 bases). The CDR3 loop spans 15 amino acids. V was trimmed by 2 bases and J by 1 base, leaving 11 bases between them. Germline CDR1 reads SGHVS; CDR2 reads FNYEAQ. CDR3 amino acids: CASSLTRDSNYGYTF. As DNA, the CDR3 is TGTGCCAGCAGCTTAACCCGAGACAGTAACTATGGCTACACCTTC. Variable domain in full (rest from reference TRBV7-6 and TRBJ1-2): GAGVSQSPRYKVTKRGQDVALRCDPISGHVSLYWYRQALGQGPEFLTYFNYEAQQDKSGLPNDRFSAERPEGSISTLTIQRTEQRDSAMYRCASSLTRDSNYGYTFGSGTRLTVV.

The V gene is TRBV27, the J gene TRBJ2-1; D may correspond to TRBD1 or TRBD2 (5 bases each). Germline assignment: CDR1 MNHEY and CDR2 SMNVEV (reference sequence). V was clipped by 2 bases and J by 0 bases, with 11 bases between them. The CDR3 contains 16 residues. As DNA, the CDR3 is TGTGCCAGCAGTTTAATCAGGGAGAGCTCCTACAATGAGCAGTTCTTC. Translation: CASSLIRESSYNEQFF.

This CDR3 is CASSFATGEMNTEAFF. The CDR3 DNA reads TGTGCCAGCAGCTTTGCCACAGGAGAAATGAACACTGAAGCTTTCTTT. V is TRBV7-9 and J is TRBJ1-1, with D maybe TRBD1 (5 bases). V lost 3 bases and J lost 0, with 14 bases in between. This CDR3 comprises 16 residues. Looked up from germline, CDR1 is SEHNR and CDR2 is FQNEAQ (reference sequence).

DNA for the CDR3: TGCGCCAGCAGCCAAGACCTTGTGGAGCAGTTCTTC. Translation: CASSQDLVEQFF. The rearrangement joins TRBV4-1 to TRBJ2-1; D remains unclear. The CDR3 covers 12 residues. Trimming took 0 bases from V and 10 from J, leaving 7 bases between them. Germline assignment: CDR1 MGHRA and CDR2 YSYEKL.

This clonotype was observed a handful of times. This may stem from a read error, because a much larger clone lies one nucleotide away. This chain joins TRBV12-3 or TRBV12-4 and TRBJ1-2; the D is unclear. V was trimmed by 6 bases and J by 4 bases, leaving 6 bases between them. CDR3 size: 11 residues. CDR3 protein: CASSHSYGYTF. The CDR3 region has the DNA TGTGCCAGCAGCCACAGCTATGGCTACACCTTC.

This clonotype was counted between two and nine times. The J gene is TRBJ2-7, the V gene TRBV5-1, with 9 bases that match TRBD1. V shed 0 bases and J 0 bases; nucleotides not matched to a gene: 4. The V gene's germline CDR1 is SGHRS and CDR2 YFSETQ. This CDR3 is built from 16 residues. This CDR3 reads CASSLGRDRVSYEQYF. As DNA, the CDR3 is TGCGCCAGCAGCTTGGGTCGGGACAGGGTCTCCTACGAGCAGTACTTC.

This clonotype was counted ten times or more. J is TRBJ2-7 and V is TRBV19; a possible D gene is TRBD1 (7 bases). Germline V gene data show CDR1 as LNHDA and CDR2 as SQIVND (reference sequence). The V end lost 5 bases, the J end lost 4 bases, and 12 bases lay between the germline ends. CDR3 length equals 13 residues. The CDR3 protein is CASSAGQSYEQYF. DNA of the CDR3: TGTGCCAGTAGTGCGGGACAGTCTTACGAGCAGTACTTC.

Comments on this clonotype: At one end the junction does not follow the germline gene, possibly because of a read error. V usage is TRBV20-1 and J usage is TRBJ2-3, with TRBD2 matching over 7 bases. CDR3 size: 14 residues. Germline V lookup: CDR1 DFQATT, CDR2 SNEGSKA (reference sequence). In DNA, the CDR3 is TGCAGTGCGAGAGCTAGCGGAGACACAGATACGCAGTATTTT. This codes for CSARASGDTDTQYF.

This chain joins TRBV6-5 and TRBJ1-3, with 7 bases that match TRBD1. Germline V gene data show CDR1 as MNHEY and CDR2 as SVGAGI. V gave up 0 bases and J gave up 0 bases; unmatched junction bases: 2. This CDR3 has 16 amino acids. For the CDR3, the DNA is TGTGCCAGCAGTTACTCGGGACAGTCCTCTGGAAACACCATATATTTT. It translates to CASSYSGQSSGNTIYF.

The chain couples TRBV29-1 to TRBJ1-1, with 10 bases aligning to TRBD1. The CDR3 sequence is 11 residues long. Germline values: CDR1 SQVTM, CDR2 ANQGSEA. The CDR3 coding sequence is TGCAGTGCGGACAGGGGGGCTGAAGCTTTCTTT. Protein product: CSADRGAEAFF.

The genes are TRBV7-8 and TRBJ2-1; D perhaps matches TRBD2 (7 bases). CDR1 and CDR2 from the germline V gene are SGHVS and FQNEAQ. This CDR3 has 17 residues. V was clipped by 1 base and J by 4 bases, with 17 bases between them. The DNA of the CDR3 is TGTGCCAGCAGCTTAGTGGGGGCGGGGGTCTTATACAATGAGCAGTTCTTC. It yields the protein CASSLVGAGVLYNEQFF. Using reference TRBV7-8 and TRBJ2-1 for the parts outside the CDR3, the full variable domain is GAGVSQSPRYKVAKRGQDVALRCDPISGHVSLFWYQQALGQGPEFLTYFQNEAQLDKSGLPSDRFFAERPEGSVSTLKIQRTQQEDSAVYLCASSLVGAGVLYNEQFFGPGTRLTVL.

This clonotype was found a few times. One end of the junction does not line up with germline, which may come from a read error. This chain joins TRBV7-2 and TRBJ1-5; 8 nucleotides agree with TRBD1. CDR3 length equals 13 residues. Looked up from germline, CDR1 is SGHTA and CDR2 is FQGNSA. The CDR3 DNA reads as TGCGCCAGCAGCCCGGCAGGGGGCCAACCCCAGCATTTT. Protein product: CASSPAGGQPQHF.

Only a few counts were recorded for this clonotype. The rearrangement joins TRBV20-1 to TRBJ1-6; 7 bases fit TRBD1. Germline V gene lookup returns CDR1 DFQATT and CDR2 SNEGSKA (reference sequence). The junction had 8 bases not matched to a gene; V was cut back by 1 base and J by 8 bases. The CDR3 has 15 amino acids. CDR3 protein: CSARGLDREDSPLHF. CDR3 coding DNA: TGCAGTGCTAGAGGGCTCGACAGGGAAGATTCACCCCTCCACTTT.

V usage is TRBV7-2 and J usage is TRBJ1-4, with a possible D match to TRBD1 (6 bases). Trimming took off 2 bases at V and 7 bases at J, with 14 bases between the two ends. This CDR3 region has 15 residues. Looked up from germline, CDR1 is SGHTA and CDR2 is FQGNSA. The DNA for the CDR3 is TGTGCCAGCAGCTTAAAGCAGGGGCTTGGTGAAAAACTGTTTTTT. Translation gives CASSLKQGLGEKLFF.

This chain connects TRBV5-1 to TRBJ2-5; possibly TRBD2 for D (5 bases). CDR1 SGHRS and CDR2 YFSETQ come from the germline V gene. The CDR3 is 15 amino acids. V lost 0 bases and J 2 bases, leaving 11 bases between the germline ends. The CDR3 DNA reads as TGCGCCAGCAGCTTGGTTTCCCGGACTCAAGAGACCCAGTACTTC. Protein product: CASSLVSRTQETQYF.

V gene TRBV20-1 combines with J gene TRBJ2-4, with 7 bases lining up with TRBD1. This CDR3 region has 14 residues. The V segment lost 2 bases and the J segment 13 bases; nucleotides outside the gene matches: 14. Germline lookup yields CDR1 DFQATT and CDR2 SNEGSKA (reference sequence). The CDR3: CSARSDRASGEQYF. In nucleotides, the CDR3 is TGCAGTGCTAGATCTGACAGGGCCTCAGGGGAGCAGTACTTC.

This clonotype was detected only a few times. At one end the junction does not follow the germline gene, possibly because of a read error. V and J are TRBV29-1 and TRBJ1-1; 10 bases align to TRBD1. The germline gives CDR1 SQVTM, CDR2 ANQGSEA. The length of the CDR3 is 13 residues. Here the CDR3 reads CSVRDRGGTEAFF. CDR3 nucleotides: TGCAGCGTTCGGGACAGGGGAGGCACTGAGGCTTTCTTT.

In the case of this clonotype: One junction end disagrees with the germline gene, perhaps due to a read error. This chain connects TRBV7-2 to TRBJ1-1; D remains unclear. There are 13 residues in the CDR3. Germline loops: CDR1 SGHTA, CDR2 FQGNSA. The CDR3 region has the DNA TGTGCCAACAGCTTAGTTCCGGGCCCTTGGGCTTTCTTT. Encoded protein: CANSLVPGPWAFF.

There are a few counts of this clonotype. The chain uses TRBV15 and TRBJ1-2, with 9 positions matching TRBD1. The length of the CDR3 is 16 residues. Looked up from germline, CDR1 is LNHNV and CDR2 is YYDKDF (reference sequence). With V trimmed by 3 bases and J by 5 bases, 10 bases remained unmatched. The CDR3: CATSSMDRGELYGYTF. The CDR3 coding sequence is TGTGCCACCAGCAGCATGGACAGGGGAGAGTTATATGGCTACACCTTC.

The chain has TRBV10-3 and TRBJ1-1; D is unresolved. CDR1 is ENHRY, CDR2 SYGVKD, per germline. This CDR3 region has 13 residues. V dropped 2 bases and J dropped 4 bases, with 8 bases sitting between them. The CDR3 sequence is CAISEGVGTEAFF. The CDR3 DNA is TGTGCCATCAGTGAGGGGGTGGGCACTGAAGCTTTCTTT.

The CDR3 loop reads CASSPHLAVGEKLFF. The CDR3 region has the DNA TGTGCCAGCAGTCCTCATCTAGCGGTGGGGGAAAAACTGTTTTTT. The V call is TRBV6-2 or TRBV6-3, the J call TRBJ1-4, with D hard to call. There are 15 residues in the CDR3. The germline V gene encodes CDR1 MNHEY and CDR2 SVGEGT. V was trimmed by 5 bases and J by 8 bases, leaving 18 bases between them.

The table lists this clonotype with a count of one. An end of the junction differs from the germline gene, which may be a read error. The chain employs TRBV20-1 and TRBJ2-3, with 8 bases matching TRBD1. Germline values: CDR1 DFQATT, CDR2 SNEGSKA (reference sequence). The CDR3 covers 12 residues. This CDR3 reads CSAGTGTNTQYF. CDR3 sequence (DNA): TGCAGTGCCGGGACAGGCACAAATACGCAGTATTTT.

There are a few counts of this clonotype. The chain carries TRBV5-1 and TRBJ2-1, with 9 bases fitting TRBD2. Losses at the gene ends were 7 bases for V and 4 bases for J; bases not matched to a gene: 12. The CDR3 runs 16 residues. Per germline, CDR1 SGHRS and CDR2 YFSETQ. CDR3 sequence: CASRRVAGVQYNEQFF. The CDR3 region has the DNA TGCGCCAGCCGTCGGGTAGCGGGGGTCCAATACAATGAGCAGTTCTTC.

This clonotype was counted only a few times. The chain recombines TRBV5-1 with TRBJ2-1, with D tentatively TRBD1 or TRBD2 (5 bases each). The V end was cut by 2 bases, the J end by 2 bases, with 8 bases between. In germline, CDR1 is SGHRS, CDR2 YFSETQ. This CDR3 has 14 amino acids. DNA for the CDR3: TGCGCCAGCAGCTTTGGGGGTACCTACAATGAGCAGTTCTTC. Its protein is CASSFGGTYNEQFF.

This chain uses TRBV7-2 with TRBJ1-5; 7 bases agree with TRBD1. CDR1 is SGHTA and CDR2 is FQGNSA in the germline V gene. Unmatched junction bases numbered 5, after V lost 8 bases and J lost 4 bases. This CDR3 is 13 amino acids long. Here the CDR3 reads CASGTVPNQPQHF. CDR3 nucleotides: TGTGCCAGCGGGACAGTCCCGAATCAGCCCCAGCATTTT.